Included here is one T cell receptor (beta chain) sequence, with context. The sample originates from a study of CD8 T cells in Susac syndrome. Overall study: Blood was drawn from patients with Susac syndrome. At that point, they were therapy-naive, on corticosteroids, or on intravenous immunoglobulin alone.

Random hexamers were used to reverse transcribe an amount of about 0.45 to 1 ug RNA. TCRdb processed the immunoSEQ multiplex PCR reads anew with MiXCR; each CDR3 protein has one entry. The sample lists roughly 140,000 distinct CDR3 sequences; more than 90% were seen once. The clonotype was recovered from a human donor with Susac syndrome. Sequenced: CD4+ T cells from PBMCs.

CDR3 nucleotide sequence: TGCGCCAGCAGCCACGGGACTAGCGACGAGCAGTACTTC. Protein product: CASSHGTSDEQYF. V and J are TRBV4-1 and TRBJ2-7; 10 nucleotides line up with TRBD2. The germline gives CDR1 MGHRA, CDR2 YSYEKL. The CDR3 covers 13 residues. V lost 3 bases to trimming and J lost 5 bases; unmatched junction nucleotides: 1.